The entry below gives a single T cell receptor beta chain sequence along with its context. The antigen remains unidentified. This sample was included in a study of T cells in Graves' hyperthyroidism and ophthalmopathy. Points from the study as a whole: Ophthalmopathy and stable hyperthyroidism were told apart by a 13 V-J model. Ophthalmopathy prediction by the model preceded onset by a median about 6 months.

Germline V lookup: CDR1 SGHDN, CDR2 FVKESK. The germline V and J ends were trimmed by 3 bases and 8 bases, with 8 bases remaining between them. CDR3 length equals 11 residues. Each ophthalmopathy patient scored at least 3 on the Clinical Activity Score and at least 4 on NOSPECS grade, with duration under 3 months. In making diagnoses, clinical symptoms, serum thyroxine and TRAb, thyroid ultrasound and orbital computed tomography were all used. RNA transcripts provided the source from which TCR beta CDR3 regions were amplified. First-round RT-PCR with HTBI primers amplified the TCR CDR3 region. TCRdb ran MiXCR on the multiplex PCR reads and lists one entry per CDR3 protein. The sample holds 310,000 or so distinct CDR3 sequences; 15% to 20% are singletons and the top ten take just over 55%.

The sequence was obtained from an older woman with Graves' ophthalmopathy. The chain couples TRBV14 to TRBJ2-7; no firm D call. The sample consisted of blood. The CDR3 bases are TGTGCCAGCAGCCACGGGTACAAGCAGTACTTC. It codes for CASSHGYKQYF. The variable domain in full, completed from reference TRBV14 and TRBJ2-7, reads EAGVTQFPSHSVIEKGQTVTLRCDPISGHDNLYWYRRVMGKEIKFLLHFVKESKQDESGMPNNRFLAERTGGTYSTLKVQPAELEDSGVYFCASSHGYKQYFGPGTRLTVT.